The T cell receptor beta chain described here comes from a study of T cell responses to AZD1222 COVID-19 vaccine. The CDR3 contains 16 residues. V was pared by 2 bases and J by 4 bases, with 18 bases between. From germline, CDR1 is KGHSH and CDR2 LQKENI. Pooling covered second doses at about 4 or about 12 weeks. Here immunoSEQ multiplex PCR was the method, and the copy in TCRdb shows in-frame clones only, minus some. Of 190,000 or so clones listed, more than 70% were seen once; the top ten hold roughly a quarter. This receptor was identified in an adult who received the AZD1222 COVID-19 vaccine. The J gene is TRBJ2-7, the V gene TRBV18; possibly TRBD1 for D (6 bases). Specimen: peripheral blood, collected 28 days after the second AZD1222 dose. The CDR3 region is CASSPTGMAVLYEQYF. CDR3 DNA: TGTGCCAGCTCACCAACAGGGATGGCCGTTTTGTACGAGCAGTACTTC.